The clone carrying this T cell receptor beta chain was detected a few times. The sample comes from a study of CD8+CD57+ T cells in acquired aplastic anemia. Study in general: Recorded DNA amounts for sorted CD4+ and CD8+ cells had an average of approximately 3 ug.

CDR3 length: 14 amino acids. Germline V gene lookup returns CDR1 DFQATT and CDR2 SNEGSKA (reference sequence). V shed 4 bases and J 5 bases; nucleotides not matched to a gene: 9. For sequencing, patients were chosen who had shown expansion of CD8+CD57+ cells by flow cytometry. Among the patients, all had severe acquired aplastic anemia. Genomic DNA templated the TCR beta VDJ and CDR3 profiling. TCRdb reprocessed the reads via MiXCR and lists one record per CDR3 protein. This table holds a few hundred thousand distinct CDR3 sequences, roughly 34% found once. The chain combines TRBV20-1 with TRBJ2-5; TRBD2 matches at 8 bases. Material: sorted CD4+, CD8+, or CD8+CD57+ T cells (not recorded which) from PBMCs. The clonotype comes from a human donor with aplastic anemia. CDR3 nucleotides: TGCAGTGCTATAGTCGGGGGGGGAGGTGAGACCCAGTACTTC. It specifies CSAIVGGGGETQYF.